This T cell receptor beta chain was obtained from a study of blood T cell repertoires in COVID-19. Study overall: Acute and convalescent COVID-19 specimens originated in the United States, Italy and Spain. Sources were T cells, B-cell-depleted T cells, or PBMCs; the material itself was cDNA or gDNA.

From germline, CDR1 is SGHRS and CDR2 YFSETQ. V shed 4 bases and J 2 bases; nucleotides not matched to a gene: 11. The CDR3 has 17 amino acids. Authors' methods: Estimation of nucleated cell counts was performed using reference gene primer amplification. Clones were read by immunoSEQ multiplex PCR, and TCRdb kept only the in-frame ones, dropping some. D and trimming come from the DNA, and the V and J calls and clone size come from that table. The profile covers over 65,000 clones, with around 81% appearing a single time and roughly 18% taken by the ten largest. The V gene is TRBV5-1, the J gene TRBJ2-2, with 7 bases matching TRBD2. The source material was peripheral blood. This TCR was sampled from a man older than 75 with active or convalescent COVID-19. The DNA for the CDR3 is TGCGCCAGCAGCCCGGGGAGGGGCAGCCTAAACACCGGGGAGCTGTTTTTT. As protein: CASSPGRGSLNTGELFF.